These T cell receptor beta chains were read from a single sample in a study of blood T cell repertoires in COVID-19. Produced via immunoSEQ multiplex PCR; TCRdb's table is partial and in-frame only. The data show some 270,000 clones, with 89% seen just once and about 4.5% held by the top ten. The sequencing input was peripheral blood. These receptors all come from a woman aged 35 to 49 who had recovered from COVID-19. CDR3s include the opening cysteine and the closing phenylalanine or tryptophan. Each record gives: D gene, J gene, V gene, clone size, CDR3 protein, CDR3 DNA. The D gene is left open where the match is weak. Size is stated for part of the rows, as once, few or many counts, or as a class when the clone is expanded.

NA TRBJ2-7 TRBV2 NA CASSATAPYEQYF TGTGCCAGCAGTGCTACAGCACCCTACGAGCAGTACTTC
NA TRBJ2-1 TRBV10-3 NA CAISEISGVYNEQFF TGTGCCATCAGTGAGATTTCTGGAGTCTACAATGAGCAGTTCTTC
NA TRBJ1-5 TRBV6-5 NA CASMQNRDNQPQHF TGTGCCAGCATGCAAAACAGGGACAATCAGCCCCAGCATTTT
NA TRBJ2-3 TRBV14 NA CASSYGADTQYF TGTGCCAGCAGCTACGGGGCAGATACGCAGTATTTT
NA TRBJ2-2 TRBV28 NA CASYTRDTGELFF TGTGCCAGCTATACGAGGGACACCGGGGAGCTGTTTTTT
NA TRBJ2-3 TRBV6-5 NA CATVGITDTQYF TGTGCCACCGTGGGCATTACAGATACGCAGTATTTT
NA TRBJ1-1 TRBV7-9 NA CASRATSPEAFF TGTGCCAGCAGGGCCACGTCGCCCGAAGCTTTCTTT
NA TRBJ1-1 TRBV15 NA CATSRDRVVTEAFF TGTGCCACCAGCAGAGACAGGGTTGTCACTGAAGCTTTCTTT
TRBD1 TRBJ2-5 TRBV9 NA CASSLKAGTVDQETQYF TGTGCCAGCAGCCTAAAGGCCGGGACAGTAGACCAAGAGACCCAGTACTTC
TRBD1 TRBJ2-2 TRBV28 NA CASEGQGGTGELFF TGTGCCAGTGAGGGACAGGGAGGAACCGGGGAGCTGTTTTTT
TRBD1 TRBJ1-5 TRBV7-9 NA CASSSTGGVQPQHF TGTGCCAGCAGCTCAACAGGGGGCGTTCAGCCCCAGCATTTT
NA TRBJ1-5 TRBV24-1 NA CATSDSNQPQHF TGTGCCACCAGTGACAGTAATCAGCCCCAGCATTTT
TRBD2 TRBJ2-1 TRBV5-4 NA CASSAPRTSPYNEQFF TGTGCCAGCAGCGCGCCCAGGACTAGCCCCTACAATGAGCAGTTCTTC
NA TRBJ2-5 TRBV6-5 NA CASSLGVTQYF TGTGCCAGCTCCTTAGGGGTGACCCAGTACTTC
TRBD1 TRBJ1-1 TRBV19 NA CASSRDSEPEAFF TGTGCCAGTAGTAGGGACAGTGAGCCTGAAGCTTTCTTT
TRBD2 TRBJ2-1 TRBV15 NA CATSRDFGGGSYNEQFF TGTGCCACCAGCAGAGATTTCGGCGGGGGGAGCTACAATGAGCAGTTCTTC
TRBD1 TRBJ1-2 TRBV11-2 NA CASSSTGDGGYTF TGTGCCAGCAGCTCCACAGGGGATGGAGGCTACACCTTC
NA TRBJ2-7 TRBV19 NA CAAGRAYEQYF TGTGCCGCGGGGCGGGCCTACGAGCAGTACTTC
TRBD1 TRBJ2-3 TRBV6-2/TRBV6-3 NA CASSYYMERQGSTDTQYF TGTGCCAGCAGTTATTATATGGAAAGACAGGGATCCACAGATACGCAGTATTTT
NA TRBJ2-7 TRBV7-2 NA CASSATGYEQYF TGTGCCAGCAGCGCCACAGGGTACGAGCAGTACTTC
NA TRBJ1-2 TRBV2 once CASSNLRGWSSGGYTF TGTGCCAGCAGTAATCTTAGGGGCTGGTCCTCAGGTGGCTACACCTTC
TRBD2 TRBJ2-5 TRBV4-3 NA CASSQAGLAGVKETQYF TGCGCCAGCAGCCAAGCGGGGTTAGCGGGAGTTAAAGAGACCCAGTACTTC
TRBD1 TRBJ2-2 TRBV6-5 NA CASRGTGGTGELFF TGTGCCAGCAGGGGGACAGGGGGTACCGGGGAGCTGTTTTTT
NA TRBJ1-1 TRBV12-5 NA CASGLVKTGQLRNTEAFF TGTGCTAGTGGTTTGGTAAAGACAGGCCAACTTAGAAACACTGAAGCTTTCTTT
NA TRBJ2-1 TRBV24-1 once CATSDHREGVKVYNEQFF TGTGCCACCAGTGACCACCGCGAAGGGGTTAAGGTTTACAATGAGCAGTTCTTC
TRBD2 TRBJ2-5 TRBV30 NA CAWASGTRSQETQYF TGTGCCTGGGCTTCCGGGACTAGGAGCCAAGAGACCCAGTACTTC
NA TRBJ1-2 TRBV19 NA CASSISGQFYGYTF TGTGCCAGTAGTATTTCCGGACAGTTCTATGGCTACACCTTC
NA TRBJ2-5 TRBV2 NA CASQVGGGRPQYF TGTGCCAGCCAGGTTGGGGGAGGTAGGCCCCAGTACTTC
TRBD2 TRBJ2-2 TRBV27 few CASSISGRNTGELFF TGTGCCAGCAGTATTAGCGGGAGGAACACCGGGGAGCTGTTTTTT
TRBD1 TRBJ1-2 TRBV28 NA CASSLAGQGIFGYTF TGTGCCAGCAGTTTGGCCGGACAGGGGATCTTCGGCTACACCTTC
NA TRBJ1-2 TRBV27 NA CASSPTGTPYYGYTF TGTGCCAGCAGTCCAACCGGGACACCCTACTATGGCTACACCTTC
NA TRBJ1-3 TRBV9 NA CASSSLTRAGNTIYF TGTGCCAGCAGCTCCCTCACCCGGGCTGGAAACACCATATATTTT
NA TRBJ2-5 TRBV7-9 NA CASSSRPSSGQETQYF TGTGCCAGCAGCTCTCGCCCTAGCTCCGGACAAGAGACCCAGTACTTC
NA TRBJ1-3 TRBV10-1 NA CASSASFGNTIYF TGCGCCAGCAGTGCCAGTTTTGGAAACACCATATATTTT
TRBD1 TRBJ1-6 TRBV15 NA CATSRRLQGYNSPLHF TGTGCCACCAGCAGACGATTACAGGGGTATAATTCACCCCTCCACTTT
NA TRBJ2-3 TRBV19 once CASSPDGLPSVDTQYF TGTGCCAGTAGTCCTGACGGACTCCCTTCGGTAGATACGCAGTATTTT
TRBD1 TRBJ1-2 TRBV7-9 NA CASSLAGTAYGYTF TGTGCCAGCAGCTTGGCTGGGACAGCCTATGGCTACACCTTC
NA TRBJ1-3 TRBV6-5 once CASRSGVLSGNTIYF TGTGCCAGCAGATCAGGGGTCCTCTCTGGAAACACCATATATTTT
TRBD2 TRBJ2-3 TRBV6-5 NA CASTPGTITDTQYF TGTGCCAGCACCCCCGGGACTATCACAGATACGCAGTATTTT
TRBD1 TRBJ1-2 TRBV7-9 NA CASSLRDRVYGYTF TGTGCCAGCAGCTTAAGGGACAGAGTATATGGCTACACCTTC
TRBD1 TRBJ1-4 TRBV3-1/TRBV3-2 NA CASSQVSGGGEKLFF TGTGCCAGCAGCCAAGTGTCAGGGGGTGGTGAAAAACTGTTTTTT
TRBD2 TRBJ2-1 TRBV11-1 NA CASSLVSGGHNEQFF TGTGCCAGCAGCTTAGTTAGCGGGGGGCACAATGAGCAGTTCTTC
NA TRBJ1-5 TRBV30 NA CAWGEGGNQPQHF TGTGCCTGGGGGGAGGGAGGCAATCAGCCCCAGCATTTT
TRBD1 TRBJ2-2 TRBV10-3 NA CAISPGQGVTGELFF TGTGCCATCAGCCCGGGACAGGGGGTCACCGGGGAGCTGTTTTTT
TRBD2 TRBJ2-7 TRBV5-1 NA CASSATSGQSEQYF TGCGCCAGCAGCGCGACTAGCGGGCAGAGTGAGCAGTACTTC